The clone carrying this T cell receptor (beta chain) was recorded at least ten times. TCRdb processed the 5' RACE reads anew with MiXCR; each CDR3 protein has one entry. Of 30,000 to 35,000 distinct CDR3 sequences listed, about 30% are singletons. The CDR3 totals 16 residues. Germline lookup yields CDR1 MNHNS and CDR2 SASEGT. The trim removed 2 bases at V and 7 bases at J, leaving 10 bases unmatched. The data belong to a study of CD8 T cells in ankylosing spondylitis. V usage is TRBV6-1 and J usage is TRBJ2-1; 8 nucleotides match TRBD2. What was sequenced was synovial fluid, either unsorted or a sorted T cell fraction (not recorded which). The clonotype comes from a male donor with ankylosing spondylitis. The CDR3 protein is CASSEFGPAGANEQFF. The CDR3 DNA is TGTGCCAGCAGTGAATTCGGCCCAGCGGGAGCAAATGAGCAGTTCTTC.